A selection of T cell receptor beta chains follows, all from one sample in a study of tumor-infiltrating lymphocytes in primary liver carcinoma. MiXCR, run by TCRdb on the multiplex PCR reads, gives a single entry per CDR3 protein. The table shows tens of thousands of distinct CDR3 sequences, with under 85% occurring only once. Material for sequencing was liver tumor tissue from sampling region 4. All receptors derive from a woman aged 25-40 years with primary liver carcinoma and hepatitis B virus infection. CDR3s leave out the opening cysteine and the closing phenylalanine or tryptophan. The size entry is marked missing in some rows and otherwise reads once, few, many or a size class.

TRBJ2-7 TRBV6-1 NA ATSNLTGVYEQY
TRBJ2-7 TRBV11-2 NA ASSLNAGLYVQY
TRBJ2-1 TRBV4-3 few ASSHDWDYVYNEQF
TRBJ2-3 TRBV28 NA ASRGLGVIDTQY
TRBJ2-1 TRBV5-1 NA TSSLGLEGGLGNEQF
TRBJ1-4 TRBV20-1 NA NARGDREASTNEKLF
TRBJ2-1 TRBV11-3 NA TGASGSGNEQL
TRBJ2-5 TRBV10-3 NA ANSESATRPETQY
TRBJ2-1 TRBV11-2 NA ARSLERTNNEQF
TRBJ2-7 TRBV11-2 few ASSLGGTALNSYEQY
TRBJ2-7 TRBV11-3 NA AISRRDGDCSYEQY
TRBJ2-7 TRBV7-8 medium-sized ASSALLLSPEQY
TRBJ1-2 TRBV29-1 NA SVRGQWSSGYT